The 24 T cell receptor beta chains reported below all come from one sample, sequenced in a study of regulatory T cells in long-lasting Graves disease. iRepertoire HTBI primers and Arm-PCR of CDR3 regions built TCR beta libraries. MiXCR, run by TCRdb on the multiplex PCR reads, gives a single entry per CDR3 protein. The table records about 240,000 distinct CDR3 sequences, 20% of them present only once. The time point is: newly diagnosed GD, antithyroid drugs for less than 3 months. PBMC-extracted RNA yielded the TCR library. Here the sequenced sample was peripheral blood mononuclear cells (PBMCs), taken at new diagnosis, from a patient treated with antithyroid drugs. The receptors come from a female donor with Graves disease.

Ten or more counts support this clonotype. The chain combines TRBV7-2 with TRBJ1-5, with a tentative D call TRBD1 (5 bases). The V end lost 4 bases, the J end lost 9 bases, and 16 bases lay between the germline ends. Germline CDR1 SGHTA, CDR2 FQGNSA. The CDR3 is 14 amino acids. CDR3 DNA: TGTGCCAGCAGCTCGGGGGTGTTAGCAGGGCCCCAGCATTTT. Its translation: CASSSGVLAGPQHF.

J is TRBJ2-1 and V is TRBV4-3; possible D gene TRBD2, 5 bases. V lost 3 bases to trimming and J lost 1 base, with 7 bases between them. The CDR3 is made up of 14 amino acids. CDR1 LGHNA and CDR2 YSLEER come from the germline V gene. This chain's CDR3 is CASSHGLSYNEQFF. The CDR3 DNA reads TGCGCCAGCAGCCATGGACTTTCCTACAATGAGCAGTTCTTC.

This clonotype has ten or more counts. The chain employs TRBV27 and TRBJ2-7; no definite D call. The V end was cut by 3 bases, the J end by 3 bases, with 12 bases between. CDR1 is MNHEY, CDR2 SMNVEV, per germline (reference sequence). The CDR3 covers 14 residues. The CDR3 DNA reads TGTGCCAGCAGTTTCCTAGGAGATCTCTACGAGCAGTACTTC. Translating gives CASSFLGDLYEQYF.

Only a few counts were recorded for this clonotype. The V gene is TRBV6-2 or TRBV6-3, the J gene TRBJ2-1; D unclear. V was trimmed by 6 bases and J by 5 bases, leaving 11 bases between them. Germline lookup yields CDR1 MNHEY and CDR2 SVGEGT. CDR3 size: 13 residues. CDR3 DNA sequence: TGTGCCAGCAGGGTCCAGCGAGACAATGAGCAGTTCTTC. Its protein is CASRVQRDNEQFF.

This clonotype has ten or more counts. V and J are TRBV29-1 and TRBJ1-2, with 7 positions matching TRBD1. With 4 bases clipped from V and 6 bases from J, the junction kept 8 bases outside the gene matches. The V gene's germline CDR1 is SQVTM and CDR2 ANQGSEA. The CDR3 extends over 13 amino acids. The CDR3, as DNA: TGCAGCGTTGGGGGACAGACTACTCATGGCTACACCTTC. Encoded protein: CSVGGQTTHGYTF.

The chain is built from TRBV5-4 and TRBJ2-4, with 13 bases identical to TRBD2. Per germline, CDR1 SGHNT and CDR2 YYREEE (reference sequence). This CDR3 region has 17 residues. The V segment lost 4 bases and the J segment 1 base; nucleotides outside the gene matches: 5. CDR3 in amino acids: CASSPQGLAGAKNIQYF. CDR3 sequence (DNA): TGTGCCAGCAGCCCTCAGGGACTAGCGGGGGCCAAAAACATTCAGTACTTC.

This clonotype was seen repeatedly, ten times or more. V and J are TRBV6-1 and TRBJ1-5, with no clear D. There are 13 residues in the CDR3. CDR1 and CDR2 (germline): MNHNS, SASEGT. The V end was cut by 6 bases, the J end by 0 bases, with 6 bases between. DNA of the CDR3: TGTGCCAGCAGGACTACTAGCAATCAGCCCCAGCATTTT. This sequence encodes CASRTTSNQPQHF.

This clonotype was detected ten times or more. In DNA, the CDR3 is TGTGCCAGCAGTGCCGCCCGACGCCGCGCCTACGAGCAGTACTTC. Amino acids: CASSAARRRAYEQYF. This chain uses TRBV2 with TRBJ2-7; D is unclear. CDR1 and CDR2 from the germline V gene are SNHLY and FYNNEI. The CDR3 runs to 15 residues. Trimming left V 4 bases short and J 2 bases short, with 15 bases between.

This clonotype was observed at least ten times. The chain recombines TRBV5-6 with TRBJ2-7; D is possibly TRBD2 (5 bases). V was pared by 2 bases and J by 3 bases, with 12 bases between. The germline CDR1 and CDR2 sequences are SGHDT and YYEEEE. The CDR3 is made up of 14 amino acids. The CDR3 spells CASSFDGGNYEQYF. The CDR3 DNA follows: TGTGCCAGCAGCTTTGACGGAGGCAACTACGAGCAGTACTTC.

This clonotype has at least ten counts. In DNA form, the CDR3 reads TGTGCCAGCAGACAGGGACGTGGCACTGAAGCTTTCTTT. It codes for CASRQGRGTEAFF. The chain combines TRBV2 with TRBJ1-1; possibly TRBD1 for D (6 bases). Germline V lookup: CDR1 SNHLY, CDR2 FYNNEI. Trimming took 6 bases from V and 4 from J, leaving 12 bases between them. This CDR3 comprises 13 residues.

The sample holds many counts of this clonotype. This chain joins TRBV20-1 and TRBJ2-1; TRBD2 aligns across 12 bases. V lost 5 bases to trimming and J lost 4 bases; unmatched junction nucleotides: 6. The CDR3 consists of 15 residues. The germline V gene has CDR1 DFQATT and CDR2 SNEGSKA (reference sequence). CDR3 in amino acids: CSALTSGGIYNEQFF. Written as DNA, the CDR3 is TGCAGTGCTCTCACTAGCGGGGGGATTTACAATGAGCAGTTCTTC.

This clonotype has a count of ten or more. The V gene is TRBV7-2, the J gene TRBJ2-1; 8 bases map to TRBD1. V trimming: 3 bases; J trimming: 5 bases; junction bases outside the gene matches: 3. The CDR3 contains 14 residues. Germline V gives CDR1 SGHTA, CDR2 FQGNSA. DNA of the CDR3: TGTGCCAGCAGCTTCAGGACAGGGCACAATGAGCAGTTCTTC. It is translated as CASSFRTGHNEQFF.

In nucleotides, the CDR3 is TGTGCCAGCAGCTTAATGGCGTCTAGCGGGAATGAGCAGTTCTTC. It codes for CASSLMASSGNEQFF. V gene TRBV7-9 combines with J gene TRBJ2-1; 8 positions match TRBD2. Per the germline V gene, CDR1 is SEHNR and CDR2 is FQNEAQ (reference sequence). This CDR3 is 15 amino acids long. The V and J ends lost 2 bases and 7 bases, in that order; junction bases with no gene match: 7.

Remarks on this clonotype: This sequence may be a read error, since a much larger clone differs from it by one base. The chain combines TRBV7-2 with TRBJ2-7, with D possibly being TRBD2 (5 bases). Trimming took 5 bases from V and 3 from J, leaving 14 bases between them. Per the germline V gene, CDR1 is SGHTA and CDR2 is FQGNSA. CDR3 length: 14 residues. The CDR3 DNA reads as TGTGCCAGCAGCCGCCGGGGTGTGGACTACGAGCAGTACTTC. Protein: CASSRRGVDYEQYF. Supplemented by reference TRBV7-2 and TRBJ2-7, the full variable domain reads GAGVSQSPSNKVTEKGKDVELRCDPISGHTALYWYRQSLGQGLEFLIYFQGNSAPDKSGLPSDRFSAERTGGSVSTLTIQRTQQEDSAVYLCASSRRGVDYEQYFGPGTRLTVT.

This clonotype was detected ten times or more. The V call is TRBV20-1, the J call TRBJ1-2, with no clear D. The CDR3 has 13 amino acids. Trimming stripped 5 bases from V and 6 bases from J, with 16 bases between. Germline assignment: CDR1 DFQATT and CDR2 SNEGSKA (reference sequence). CDR3 in amino acids: CSAAIRRSNGYTF. In nucleotides, the CDR3 is TGCAGTGCTGCCATCCGTCGGTCCAATGGCTACACCTTC.

This clonotype was seen ten or more times. This chain uses TRBV7-2 with TRBJ2-7; 8 nucleotides line up with TRBD1. CDR1 and CDR2 (germline): SGHTA, FQGNSA. With 1 base clipped from V and 5 bases from J, the junction kept 4 bases outside the gene matches. This CDR3 region has 14 residues. The DNA of the CDR3 is TGTGCCAGCAGCTTAGTGCCAGGGGGCCACGAGCAGTACTTC. Residues: CASSLVPGGHEQYF.

The chain combines TRBV12-3 or TRBV12-4 with TRBJ1-3, with a tentative D call TRBD1 (6 bases). The CDR3 sequence is 15 residues long. V was trimmed by 7 bases and J by 5 bases, leaving 18 bases between them. The CDR3: CASTPYRDTRNTIYF. The CDR3 nucleotides read TGTGCCAGCACCCCGTACCGGGACACTAGAAACACCATATATTTT.

This chain links TRBV11-3 with TRBJ2-2, with D possibly called TRBD1 or TRBD2 (5 bases each). The germline V gene encodes CDR1 SGHNT and CDR2 YENEEA. The CDR3 sequence is 15 residues long. The V and J ends lost 6 bases and 4 bases respectively, with 15 bases between them. The CDR3 sequence is CASRLGRTTTGELFF. The CDR3 DNA reads as TGTGCCAGCAGACTGGGACGTACCACCACCGGGGAGCTGTTTTTT.

Ten or more counts support this clonotype. The rearrangement uses TRBV2 and TRBJ2-5; D is unclear. The CDR3 sequence is 13 residues long. V shed 0 bases and J shed 3 bases, with 5 bases lying between them. Germline V CDR1 and CDR2: SNHLY, FYNNEI. This CDR3 is CASSEATKETQYF. CDR3 sequence (DNA): TGTGCCAGCAGTGAAGCCACAAAAGAGACCCAGTACTTC.

This clonotype was detected many times. The rearrangement joins TRBV20-1 to TRBJ2-1, with 14 positions matching TRBD2. Germline-derived CDR1 and CDR2 are DFQATT and SNEGSKA (reference sequence). Trimming cost V 6 bases and J 10 bases; bases outside gene matches: 14. The CDR3 is made up of 16 amino acids. This CDR3 reads CSATPPPGTSGGEQFF. The CDR3 nucleotides are TGCAGTGCCACCCCCCCGCCCGGGACTAGCGGGGGAGAGCAGTTCTTC.

There are many counts of this clonotype. The chain joins TRBV18 to TRBJ1-2; D ambiguous. The CDR3 has 14 amino acids. Germline values: CDR1 KGHSH, CDR2 LQKENI. V was pared by 0 bases and J by 4 bases, with 9 bases between. The CDR3 nucleotides are TGTGCCAGCTCACCACCGGGGAGTAGCTATGGCTACACCTTC. Protein: CASSPPGSSYGYTF.

This clonotype appeared a few times. Being one base from a much bigger clone, this may be a read error. DNA for the CDR3: TGTACCAGCAGAGGACAGGGTTCGAGCTCCTACAATGAGCAGTTCTTC. Encoded protein: CTSRGQGSSSYNEQFF. The chain joins TRBV6-2 or TRBV6-3 to TRBJ2-1, with 8 bases identical to TRBD1. The CDR3 has 16 amino acids. Germline V gene sequence: CDR1 MNHEY, CDR2 SVGEGT.

The gene calls are TRBV5-4 and TRBJ1-2, with D perhaps TRBD1 (5 bases). The germline V gene encodes CDR1 SGHNT and CDR2 YYREEE (reference sequence). The germline V and J ends were trimmed by 2 bases and 4 bases, with 12 bases remaining between them. This CDR3 region has 14 residues. The CDR3 is CASSFIGGGYGYTF. Written as DNA, the CDR3 is TGTGCCAGCAGCTTCATCGGGGGAGGCTATGGCTACACCTTC.

The sample holds many counts of this clonotype. The CDR3 nucleotides are TGTGCCAGCAGTTTTGCGACTAGCGGGACCGGAGGAAGAGAGACCCAGTACTTC. Its protein product is CASSFATSGTGGRETQYF. The chain uses TRBV28 and TRBJ2-5; 11 bases fit TRBD2. CDR1 and CDR2 (germline): MDHEN, SYDVKM. V lost 3 bases and J lost 4; bases outside the gene matches: 13. This CDR3 region has 18 residues.